The clone carrying this T cell receptor beta chain came up a few times. The sample belongs to a study of identical twins. Via MiXCR, TCRdb re-called the 5' RACE reads, giving one row per CDR3 protein. In the table there are about 200,000 distinct CDR3 sequences, 8% to 11% of which are singletons. The source is a man aged 50-59 years in good health. The sequenced sample consisted of memory T cells sorted from blood.

The CDR3 nucleotides are TGTGCCAGCACCTACGACCCGGGAGGGAGGGAGACCCAGTACTTC. Its protein product is CASTYDPGGRETQYF. The chain employs TRBV6-1 and TRBJ2-5; TRBD2 matches at 8 bases. Losses at the gene ends were 7 bases for V and 5 bases for J; bases not matched to a gene: 12. The CDR3 has 15 amino acids. Germline V gives CDR1 MNHNS, CDR2 SASEGT.